This TCR beta chain was obtained from a study of blood T cell repertoires in COVID-19. Only in-frame clones appear in the TCRdb table, and some are missing; sequencing was by immunoSEQ multiplex PCR. The sample shows 150,000 to 180,000 clones, around nine tenths of them seen only once. Germline V gene sequence: CDR1 KGHSH, CDR2 LQKENI. CDR3 size: 13 residues. The V end was cut by 6 bases, the J end by 1 base, with 9 bases between. The TCR was taken from a woman in her seventies with acute or convalescent COVID-19. The V and J genes are TRBV18 and TRBJ1-1; D ambiguous. Sequencing was performed on peripheral blood. CDR3 DNA sequence: TGTGCCAGCTCGTCAACGGGGAACACTGAAGCTTTCTTT. Residues: CASSSTGNTEAFF.